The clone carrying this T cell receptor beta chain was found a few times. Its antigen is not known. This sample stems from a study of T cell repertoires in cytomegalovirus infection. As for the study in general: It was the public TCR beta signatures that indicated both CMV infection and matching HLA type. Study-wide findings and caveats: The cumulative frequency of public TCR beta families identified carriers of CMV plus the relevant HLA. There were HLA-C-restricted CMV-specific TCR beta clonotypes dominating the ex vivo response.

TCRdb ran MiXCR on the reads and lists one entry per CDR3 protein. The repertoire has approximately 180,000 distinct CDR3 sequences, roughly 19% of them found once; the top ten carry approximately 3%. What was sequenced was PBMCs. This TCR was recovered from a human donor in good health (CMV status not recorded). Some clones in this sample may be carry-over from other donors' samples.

The CDR3 DNA follows: TGTGCCAGCAGTTTATTCGGGGACAACACTGAAGCTTTCTTT. Translating it yields CASSLFGDNTEAFF. The V gene is TRBV12-3 or TRBV12-4, the J gene TRBJ1-1; D possibly corresponds to TRBD1 (5 bases). Trimming shortened V by 2 bases and J by 2 bases, and 9 bases separated the two germline ends. CDR3 length equals 14 residues.